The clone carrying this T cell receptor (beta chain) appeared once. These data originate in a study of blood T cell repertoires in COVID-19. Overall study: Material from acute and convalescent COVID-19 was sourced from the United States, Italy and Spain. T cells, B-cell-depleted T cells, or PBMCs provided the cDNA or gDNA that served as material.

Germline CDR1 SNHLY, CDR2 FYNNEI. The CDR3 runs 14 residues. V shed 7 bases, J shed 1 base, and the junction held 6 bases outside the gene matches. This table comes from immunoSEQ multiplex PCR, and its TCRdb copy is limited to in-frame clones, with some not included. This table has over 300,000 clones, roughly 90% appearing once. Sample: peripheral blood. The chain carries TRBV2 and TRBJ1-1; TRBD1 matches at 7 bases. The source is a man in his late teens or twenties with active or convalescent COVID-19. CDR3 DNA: TGTGCCAGCACCCCCAGGGGGAGGAACACTGAAGCTTTCTTT. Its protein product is CASTPRGRNTEAFF.